This T cell receptor (beta chain) was retrieved from a study of cytomegalovirus exposure and HLA in healthy donors. Study-wide points: Cytomegalovirus association was listed for 150 to 200 TCR beta chains.

V trimming: 4 bases; J trimming: 2 bases; junction bases outside the gene matches: 6. The germline gives CDR1 LNHDA, CDR2 SQIVND (reference sequence). The length of the CDR3 is 17 residues. PCR primers comprised 60 Vbeta and 13 Jbeta primers. TCRdb's copy holds only in-frame clones and misses some; the assay was immunoSEQ multiplex PCR. The sample lists about 220,000 clones, over 70% occurring once. As to this clone: Its specificity is not known.

Donors in the study were healthy people who gave bone marrow. The chain employs TRBV19 and TRBJ2-7, with 15 bases that match TRBD2. This receptor was taken from a boy aged 2-15 years in good health and CMV-seronegative. The specimen sequenced was PBMCs. CDR3 sequence reads: CASSKGLAGGSTYEQYF. Written as DNA, the CDR3 is TGTGCCAGTAGTAAGGGACTAGCGGGGGGCTCCACCTACGAGCAGTACTTC.